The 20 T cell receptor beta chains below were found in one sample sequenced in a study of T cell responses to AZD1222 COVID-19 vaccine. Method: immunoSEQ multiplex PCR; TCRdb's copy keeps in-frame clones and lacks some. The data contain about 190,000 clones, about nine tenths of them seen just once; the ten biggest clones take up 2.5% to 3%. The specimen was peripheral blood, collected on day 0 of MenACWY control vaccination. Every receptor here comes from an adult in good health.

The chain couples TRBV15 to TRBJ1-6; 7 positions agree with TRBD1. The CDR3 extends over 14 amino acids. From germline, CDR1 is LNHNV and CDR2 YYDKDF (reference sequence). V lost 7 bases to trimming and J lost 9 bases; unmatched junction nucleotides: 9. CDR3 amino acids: CATNTGGQISPLHF. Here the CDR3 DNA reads TGTGCCACCAACACCGGGGGACAGATTTCACCCCTCCACTTT.

The DNA for the CDR3 is TGTGCCAGCAGTTCCCAACAGAGAAACACTGAAGCTTTCTTT. Protein sequence: CASSSQQRNTEAFF. V gene TRBV27 combines with J gene TRBJ1-1, with unresolved D. The length of the CDR3 is 14 residues. CDR1 and CDR2 from the germline V gene are MNHEY and SMNVEV (reference sequence). V shed 4 bases and J shed 2 bases, with 11 bases lying between them.

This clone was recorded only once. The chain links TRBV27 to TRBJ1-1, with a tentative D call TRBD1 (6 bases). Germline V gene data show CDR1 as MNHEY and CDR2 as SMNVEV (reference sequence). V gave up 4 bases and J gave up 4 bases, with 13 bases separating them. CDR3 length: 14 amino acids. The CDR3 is CASSWGQGRTEAFF. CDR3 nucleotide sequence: TGTGCCAGCAGTTGGGGACAAGGGCGCACTGAAGCTTTCTTT.

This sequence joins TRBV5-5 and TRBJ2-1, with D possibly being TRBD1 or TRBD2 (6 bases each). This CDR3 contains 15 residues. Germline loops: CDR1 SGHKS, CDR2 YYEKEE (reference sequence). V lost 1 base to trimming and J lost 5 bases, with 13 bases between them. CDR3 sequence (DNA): TGTGCCAGCAGCTTGTTCGGGGGCCCTGACAATGAGCAGTTCTTC. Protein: CASSLFGGPDNEQFF.

The CDR3 is CATEFQGNSNQPQHF. DNA for the CDR3: TGTGCCACCGAATTCCAGGGCAATAGCAATCAGCCCCAGCATTTT. The chain carries TRBV19 and TRBJ1-5, with a possible D match to TRBD1 (5 bases). Germline CDR1 is LNHDA and CDR2 is SQIVND (reference sequence). Trimming shortened V by 10 bases and J by 0 bases, and 16 bases separated the two germline ends. This CDR3 comprises 15 residues.

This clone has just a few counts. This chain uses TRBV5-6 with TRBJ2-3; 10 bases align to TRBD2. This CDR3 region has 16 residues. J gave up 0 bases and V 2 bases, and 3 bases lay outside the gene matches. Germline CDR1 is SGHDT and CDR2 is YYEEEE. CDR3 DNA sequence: TGTGCCAGCAGCTTCAGACTAGCGGGTAGCACAGATACGCAGTATTTT. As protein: CASSFRLAGSTDTQYF.

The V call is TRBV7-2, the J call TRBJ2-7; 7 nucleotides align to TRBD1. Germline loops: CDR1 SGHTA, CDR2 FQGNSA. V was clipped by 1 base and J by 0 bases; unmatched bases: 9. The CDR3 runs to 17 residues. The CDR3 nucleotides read TGTGCCAGCAGCTTAGATACGGACAGGAGAAACTCCTACGAGCAGTACTTC. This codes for CASSLDTDRRNSYEQYF.

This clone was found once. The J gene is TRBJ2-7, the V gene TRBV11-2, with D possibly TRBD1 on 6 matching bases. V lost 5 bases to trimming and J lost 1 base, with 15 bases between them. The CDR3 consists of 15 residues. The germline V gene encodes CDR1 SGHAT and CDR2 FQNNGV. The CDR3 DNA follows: TGTGCCAGCAGCAGGGGACACGGTCATTCCTACGAGCAGTACTTC. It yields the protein CASSRGHGHSYEQYF.

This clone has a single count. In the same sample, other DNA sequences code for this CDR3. The CDR3 here is CASSETGGNTEAFF. The CDR3 nucleotides are TGTGCCAGCAGCGAGACAGGGGGGAACACTGAAGCTTTCTTT. This sequence joins TRBV9 and TRBJ1-1, with TRBD1 matching over 9 bases. Germline trimming cut 3 bases from V and 1 base from J; bases unmatched to any gene: 1. Germline CDR1 is SGDLS and CDR2 is YYNGEE. This CDR3 is 14 amino acids long.

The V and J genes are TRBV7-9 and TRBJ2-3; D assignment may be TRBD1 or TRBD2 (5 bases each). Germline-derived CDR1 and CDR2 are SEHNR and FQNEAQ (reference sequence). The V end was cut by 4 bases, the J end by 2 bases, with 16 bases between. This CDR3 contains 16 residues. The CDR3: CASSSIGAFLTDTQYF. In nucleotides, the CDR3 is TGTGCCAGCAGCTCCATCGGGGCCTTCCTCACAGATACGCAGTATTTT.

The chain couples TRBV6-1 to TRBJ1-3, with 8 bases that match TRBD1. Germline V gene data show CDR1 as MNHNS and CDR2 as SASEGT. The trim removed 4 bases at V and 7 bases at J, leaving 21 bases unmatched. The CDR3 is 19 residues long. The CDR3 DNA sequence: TGTGCCAGCAGTGTCACCGGACCCAGGGGGCCGGTAGGAGGGAACACCATATATTTT. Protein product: CASSVTGPRGPVGGNTIYF.

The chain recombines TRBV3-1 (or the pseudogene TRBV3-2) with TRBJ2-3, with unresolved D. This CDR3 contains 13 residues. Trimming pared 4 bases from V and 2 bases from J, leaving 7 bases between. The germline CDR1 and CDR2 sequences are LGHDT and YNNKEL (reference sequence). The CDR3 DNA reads TGTGCCAGCAGCCTCTACAACACAGATACGCAGTATTTT. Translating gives CASSLYNTDTQYF.

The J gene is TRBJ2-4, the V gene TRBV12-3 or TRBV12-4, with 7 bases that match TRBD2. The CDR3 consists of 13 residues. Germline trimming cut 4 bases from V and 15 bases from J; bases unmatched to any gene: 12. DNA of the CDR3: TGTGCCAGCAGTTCGGCTAGCGGCCAATTCAGGTACTTC. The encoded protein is CASSSASGQFRYF.

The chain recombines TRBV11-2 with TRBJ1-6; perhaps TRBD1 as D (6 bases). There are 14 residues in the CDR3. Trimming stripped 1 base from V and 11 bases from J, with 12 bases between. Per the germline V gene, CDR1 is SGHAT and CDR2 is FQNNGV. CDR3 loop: CASSLAGDTAPLHF. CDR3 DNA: TGTGCCAGCAGCTTAGCAGGGGACACGGCACCCCTCCACTTT.

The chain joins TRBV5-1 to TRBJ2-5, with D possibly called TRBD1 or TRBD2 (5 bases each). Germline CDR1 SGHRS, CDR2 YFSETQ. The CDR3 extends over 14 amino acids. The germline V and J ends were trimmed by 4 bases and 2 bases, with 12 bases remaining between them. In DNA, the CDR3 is TGCGCCAGCAGCGGGGGACGGCAACAAGAGACCCAGTACTTC. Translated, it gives CASSGGRQQETQYF. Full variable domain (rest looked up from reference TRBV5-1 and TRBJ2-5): KAGVTQTPRYLIKTRGQQVTLSCSPISGHRSVSWYQQTPGQGLQFLFEYFSETQRNKGNFPGRFSGRQFSNSRSEMNVSTLELGDSALYLCASSGGRQQETQYFGPGTRLLVL.

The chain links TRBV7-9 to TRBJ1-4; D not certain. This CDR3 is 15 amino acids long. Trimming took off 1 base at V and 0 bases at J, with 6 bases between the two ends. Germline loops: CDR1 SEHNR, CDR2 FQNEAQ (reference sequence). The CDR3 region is CASSLGLTTNEKLFF. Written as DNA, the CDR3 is TGTGCCAGCAGCTTAGGACTGACAACTAATGAAAAACTGTTTTTT.

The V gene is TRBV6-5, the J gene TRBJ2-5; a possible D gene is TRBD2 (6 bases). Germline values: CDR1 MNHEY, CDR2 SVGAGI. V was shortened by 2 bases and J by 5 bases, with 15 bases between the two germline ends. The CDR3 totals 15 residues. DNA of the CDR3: TGTGCCAGCAGTTACCTACTAGGAGGGGCGGAGACCCAGTACTTC. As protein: CASSYLLGGAETQYF.

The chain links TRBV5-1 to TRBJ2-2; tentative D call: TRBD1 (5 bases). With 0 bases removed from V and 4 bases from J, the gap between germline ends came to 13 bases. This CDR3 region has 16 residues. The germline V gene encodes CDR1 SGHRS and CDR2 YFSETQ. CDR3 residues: CASSLDPGGATGELFF. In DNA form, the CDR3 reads TGCGCCAGCAGCTTGGATCCAGGTGGGGCCACCGGGGAGCTGTTTTTT.

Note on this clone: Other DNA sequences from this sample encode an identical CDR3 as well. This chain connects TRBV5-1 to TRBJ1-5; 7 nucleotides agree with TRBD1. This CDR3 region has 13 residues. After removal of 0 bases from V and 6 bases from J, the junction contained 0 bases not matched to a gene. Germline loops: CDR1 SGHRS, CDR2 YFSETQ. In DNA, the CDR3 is TGCGCCAGCAGCTTGGGACAGGGTCAGCCCCAGCATTTT. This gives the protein CASSLGQGQPQHF.

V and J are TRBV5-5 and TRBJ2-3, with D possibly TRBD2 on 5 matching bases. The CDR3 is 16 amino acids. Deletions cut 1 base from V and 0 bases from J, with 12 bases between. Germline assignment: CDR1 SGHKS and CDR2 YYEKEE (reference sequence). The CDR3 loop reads CASSLPGRTSTDTQYF. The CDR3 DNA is TGTGCCAGCAGCTTGCCGGGCAGGACTAGCACAGATACGCAGTATTTT.